The clone carrying this T cell receptor beta chain was detected only a few times. Its antigen is not identified. The junction and the germline gene differ at one end; a read error may be behind it. TCRdb reanalysed the RT-PCR reads using MiXCR and keeps one entry per CDR3 protein. Of around 540,000 distinct CDR3 sequences detected, about 10% appear once; the ten largest clones hold about 10%. These data belong to a study of response to subunit inactivated influenza vaccine. Study observations and caveats: Authors suggested that a seasonal influenza vaccination recruits few new T cells each time.

The specimen was PBMCs from blood, collected on the day of vaccination. The source of this sequence is a man aged 45-65 years who received an inactivated influenza vaccine.

This chain's CDR3 is CACSYVLVGNEQFF. CDR3 bases: TGTGCCTGCAGTTACGTCCTAGTCGGGAATGAGCAGTTCTTC. This rearrangement joins TRBV6-5 to TRBJ2-1; no clear D. CDR3 length equals 14 residues. Germline assignment: CDR1 MNHEY and CDR2 SVGAGI.